The 8 T cell receptor beta chains below come from one sample, sequenced in a study of metastatic and nonmetastatic thyroid tumors. TCRdb re-called clones from the PCR reads using MiXCR. There are 30,000 to 40,000 clones in the sample; about 21% occur only once, and roughly 3.1% lies in the top ten. Before thyroid surgery, none of the patients had received any treatment. Input material: tumor tissue. Receptors originate from a male donor with papillary thyroid cancer or a benign thyroid nodule (not recorded which). Some clones in this sample may be carry-over from other donors' samples.

Ten or more counts support this clone. The rearrangement links TRBV4-1 to TRBJ1-5; a weak D match, TRBD1 (6 bases). The CDR3 extends over 16 amino acids. Trimming took off 2 bases at V and 2 bases at J, with 13 bases between the two ends. CDR1 and CDR2 from the germline V gene are MGHRA and YSYEKL. As DNA, the CDR3 is TGCGCCAGCAGCCAAACCCCCCAGGGGCGCAATCAGCCCCAGCATTTT. It encodes CASSQTPQGRNQPQHF.

This clone was detected ten times or more. The chain recombines TRBV5-1 with TRBJ2-1; perhaps TRBD2 as D (5 bases). Germline V gene lookup returns CDR1 SGHRS and CDR2 YFSETQ. The CDR3 spans 17 residues. Trimming pared 4 bases from V and 0 bases from J, leaving 17 bases between. The CDR3 nucleotides are TGCGCCAGCAGCGGAAAAACGGACTCGCCCTCCTACAATGAGCAGTTCTTC. Its translation is CASSGKTDSPSYNEQFF.

This clone was recorded many times. The chain employs TRBV18 and TRBJ2-5; 7 nucleotides line up with TRBD2. Trimming took 0 bases from V and 4 from J; bases not matched to a gene: 5. The CDR3 is made up of 15 amino acids. Germline-derived CDR1 and CDR2 are KGHSH and LQKENI. CDR3 bases: TGTGCCAGCTCACCACCCGGGGGGAGAGGAGAGACCCAGTACTTC. Translation: CASSPPGGRGETQYF.

The rearrangement joins TRBV2 to TRBJ1-2; the D gene is possibly TRBD1 (6 bases). Germline CDR1 and CDR2: SNHLY and FYNNEI. Trimming removed 1 base from V and 6 bases from J, with 24 bases in between. The CDR3 spans 18 residues. CDR3 DNA sequence: TGTGCCAGCAGTGAAGGGGGGCTAGACAGACTTAGGGCCAATGGCTACACCTTC. This codes for CASSEGGLDRLRANGYTF.

This clone has at least ten counts. V and J are TRBV14 and TRBJ1-2; D not certain. The germline V gene has CDR1 SGHDN and CDR2 FVKESK. The CDR3 extends over 12 amino acids. V lost 4 bases and J 4 bases, leaving 7 bases between the germline ends. CDR3 in amino acids: CASSPGFYGYTF. CDR3 DNA: TGTGCCAGCAGCCCGGGCTTCTATGGCTACACCTTC.

The genes are TRBV7-2 and TRBJ2-7; 7 nucleotides line up with TRBD2. The junction had 3 bases not matched to a gene; V was cut back by 4 bases and J by 3 bases. In germline, CDR1 is SGHTA, CDR2 FQGNSA. CDR3 length equals 13 residues. CDR3 DNA sequence: TGTGCCAGCAGCTCGGGACTAAACTACGAGCAGTACTTC. Translated: CASSSGLNYEQYF.

This clone was detected many times. The chain has TRBV2 and TRBJ2-7; tentative D call: TRBD1 (6 bases). V was clipped by 9 bases and J by 3 bases, with 12 bases between them. The germline gives CDR1 SNHLY, CDR2 FYNNEI. This CDR3 has 12 residues. As DNA, the CDR3 is TGTGCCAGTACAGGGAGCAACTACGAGCAGTACTTC. Protein: CASTGSNYEQYF.

This clone has a count of ten or more. The genes are TRBV18 and TRBJ1-2, with 7 bases identical to TRBD1. CDR1 is KGHSH, CDR2 LQKENI, per germline. The ends lost 2 bases at V and 7 bases at J; junction bases unmatched: 10. There are 15 residues in the CDR3. CDR3 nucleotides: TGTGCCAGCTCACCAATCCAGGGACAGCCTTCTGGCTACACCTTC. Protein sequence: CASSPIQGQPSGYTF.